These T cell receptor beta chains were read from a single sample in a study of a mutant IDH1 vaccine in newly diagnosed glioma. Sequencing used immunoSEQ multiplex PCR; TCRdb keeps in-frame clones, though not all of them. The sample carries about 55,000 clones, about four fifths recorded once. No cognate antigen is known for these TCRs. Specimen: PBMCs, collected from a glioma patient whose treatment included an IDH1 peptide vaccine. These receptors were taken from a man aged 40-49 years with glioma. Both conserved end residues are part of each CDR3. The D gene is left open where the match is weak. Clone size is given for some rows only: seen once, a few or many times, or a class if the clone is expanded.

V gene	J gene	clone size	D gene	CDR3 protein	CDR3 DNA
TRBV4-2	TRBJ2-7	-	TRBD2	CASSHQLATGGTSYEQYF	TGTGCCAGCAGCCACCAACTCGCGACCGGGGGGACCTCCTACGAGCAGTACTTC
TRBV10-1	TRBJ2-2	-	-	CASSDSWSGELFF	TGCGCCAGCAGTGATTCCTGGTCCGGGGAGCTGTTTTTT
TRBV5-1	TRBJ2-5	-	-	CASSFVGETQYF	TGCGCCAGCAGCTTTGTAGGAGAGACCCAGTACTTC
TRBV5-4	TRBJ2-7	-	-	CASSLTGKPYEQYF	TGTGCCAGCAGCTTGACAGGGAAACCCTACGAGCAGTACTTC
TRBV6-5	TRBJ1-2	-	-	CASSYSRGGGYTF	TGTGCCAGCAGTTATTCGAGAGGGGGAGGCTACACCTTC
TRBV2	TRBJ2-2	-	-	CASSGQNTGELFF	TGTGCCAGCAGTGGACAGAACACCGGGGAGCTGTTTTTT
TRBV7-8	TRBJ1-5	few	-	CASSLGNQPQHF	TGTGCCAGCAGCTTGGGTAATCAGCCCCAGCATTTT
TRBV4-1	TRBJ2-1	-	-	CASLTGREQFF	TGCGCCAGTTTAACAGGGCGTGAGCAGTTCTTC
TRBV27	TRBJ2-3	-	TRBD2	CASSFPGLAGAGGTQYF	TGTGCCAGCAGTTTTCCGGGACTAGCGGGGGCCGGCGGTACGCAGTATTTT
TRBV5-6	TRBJ2-7	-	TRBD1	CASSLVGTGAYEQYF	TGTGCCAGCAGCTTGGTAGGGACAGGGGCCTACGAGCAGTACTTC
TRBV6-6	TRBJ1-1	-	-	CASSADLPREAFF	TGTGCCAGCAGTGCGGACCTGCCCCGTGAAGCTTTCTTT
TRBV9	TRBJ2-5	-	-	CASSVGPQETQYF	TGTGCCAGCAGCGTAGGGCCTCAAGAGACCCAGTACTTC
TRBV5-1	TRBJ1-6	once	-	CASSLDGGRSPLHF	TGCGCCAGCAGCTTGGACGGGGGGCGCTCACCCCTCCACTTT
TRBV19	TRBJ1-4	few	-	CATKRGGRGKLFF	TGTGCCACCAAAAGGGGGGGGCGAGGGAAACTGTTTTTT
TRBV20-1	TRBJ2-7	-	-	CSAGSYEQYF	TGCAGTGCTGGTTCCTACGAGCAGTACTTC
TRBV7-2	TRBJ1-6	-	-	CASSSNSPLHF	TGTGCCAGCAGCTCGAATTCACCCCTCCACTTT
TRBV6-1	TRBJ1-4	-	TRBD1	CASSERNRGNEKLFF	TGTGCCAGCAGTGAAAGGAACAGGGGTAACGAAAAACTGTTTTTT
TRBV6-1	TRBJ2-1	once	-	CASSESLTGNYNEQFF	TGTGCCAGCAGTGAGTCCCTAACCGGGAACTACAATGAGCAGTTCTTC
TRBV19	TRBJ1-2	-	TRBD1	CASSPRTGSYGYTF	TGTGCCAGTAGTCCACGGACAGGGTCGTATGGCTACACCTTC
TRBV6-1	TRBJ1-5	-	-	CASNRLGQPQHF	TGTGCCAGCAACCGGCTAGGTCAGCCCCAGCATTTT
TRBV5-4	TRBJ2-7	-	TRBD1	CASSLDRSSYEQYF	TGTGCCAGCAGCCTGGACAGGAGCTCCTACGAGCAGTACTTC
TRBV7-9	TRBJ2-5	-	TRBD1	CASSSGTGGFGETQYF	TGTGCCAGCAGCTCCGGGACAGGGGGCTTTGGAGAGACCCAGTACTTC
TRBV28	TRBJ1-1	-	-	CASTLTDSFEAFF	TGTGCCAGCACCCTAACCGACAGCTTCGAAGCTTTCTTT
TRBV5-1	TRBJ2-3	-	-	CASSTGRSTDTQYF	TGCGCCAGCAGCACGGGACGGAGCACAGATACGCAGTATTTT
TRBV6-5	TRBJ1-1	-	-	CASSSFQGGYTEAFF	TGTGCCAGCAGTTCTTTCCAGGGTGGGTACACTGAAGCTTTCTTT
TRBV19	TRBJ1-5	few	-	CASSKSGEHSNQPQHF	TGTGCCAGTAGCAAATCCGGGGAGCACAGCAATCAGCCCCAGCATTTT
TRBV15	TRBJ1-5	once	-	CATSRESAGYSNQPQHF	TGTGCCACCAGCAGAGAGTCCGCGGGATATAGCAATCAGCCCCAGCATTTT
TRBV2	TRBJ2-7	-	-	CASSPRGGTSYVEQYF	TGTGCCAGCAGTCCCAGAGGGGGGACATCCTACGTCGAGCAGTACTTC
TRBV10-3	TRBJ1-2	-	-	CAISESMGRDDGYTF	TGTGCCATCAGTGAGTCGATGGGTAGGGACGACGGCTACACCTTC
TRBV4-1	TRBJ1-1	-	TRBD1	CASSQETGLNTEAFF	TGCGCCAGCAGCCAAGAGACAGGGCTGAACACTGAAGCTTTCTTT
TRBV5-1	TRBJ2-1	-	TRBD2	CASSISGTSGSGEQFF	TGCGCCAGCAGCATTTCCGGGACTAGCGGGTCGGGTGAGCAGTTCTTC
TRBV5-1	TRBJ2-3	-	TRBD1	CASSSGQAEDTQYF	TGCGCCAGCAGCTCCGGACAGGCGGAGGATACGCAGTATTTT
TRBV10-3	TRBJ1-4	-	-	CAISEFHNEKLFF	TGTGCCATCAGTGAGTTCCATAATGAAAAACTGTTTTTT
TRBV6-6	TRBJ1-2	-	TRBD1	CASSYGQGADGYTF	TGTGCCAGCAGTTACGGACAGGGGGCGGATGGCTACACCTTC
TRBV6-5	TRBJ1-2	-	-	CASSRTYSSYYGYTF	TGTGCCAGCAGTAGGACCTATTCCTCCTACTATGGCTACACCTTC
TRBV6-1	TRBJ1-3	-	-	CASSSDPLSGNTIYF	TGTGCCAGCAGTAGTGACCCCCTCTCTGGAAACACCATATATTTT
TRBV4-1	TRBJ2-1	-	-	CASSQDYQTYNEQFF	TGCGCCAGCAGCCAAGACTATCAGACCTACAATGAGCAGTTCTTC
TRBV10-3	TRBJ1-5	few	-	CAISETWLDQPQHF	TGTGCCATCAGTGAGACCTGGCTTGATCAGCCCCAGCATTTT
TRBV27	TRBJ1-5	-	-	CASSLSLTGMGNQPQHF	TGTGCCAGCAGTTTATCTCTAACGGGGATGGGGAATCAGCCCCAGCATTTT
TRBV6-5	TRBJ1-5	-	-	CASSRDNNQPQHF	TGTGCCAGCAGTCGGGACAACAATCAGCCCCAGCATTTT
TRBV18	TRBJ1-6	once	-	CASSPNGNYNSPLHF	TGTGCCAGCTCACCGAACGGAAACTATAATTCACCCCTCCACTTT
TRBV5-1	TRBJ2-7	-	-	CASSLDAGKAYEQYF	TGCGCCAGCAGCTTGGATGCAGGGAAAGCCTACGAGCAGTACTTC
TRBV13	TRBJ2-3	-	TRBD2	CASSPRGSGGSDTQYF	TGTGCCAGCAGCCCCCGGGGTAGCGGGGGGTCAGATACGCAGTATTTT
TRBV7-3	TRBJ1-4	-	TRBD1	CASSSDRGEKLFF	TGTGCCAGCAGCTCCGACAGGGGAGAAAAACTGTTTTTT
TRBV7-6	TRBJ1-1	-	-	CASSSWDTEAFF	TGTGCCAGCAGCTCCTGGGACACTGAAGCTTTCTTT
TRBV6-6	TRBJ2-1	few	-	CASSYHNEQFF	TGTGCCAGCAGTTACCACAATGAGCAGTTCTTC
TRBV6-5	TRBJ1-4	once	TRBD1	CASSLRQGSNEKLFF	TGTGCCAGTTCGCTTAGACAGGGTTCTAATGAAAAACTGTTTTTT
TRBV2	TRBJ1-6	-	-	CASSDFLRGLNSPLHF	TGTGCCAGCAGTGATTTCCTGCGCGGGTTAAATTCACCCCTCCACTTT
TRBV4-1	TRBJ2-1	once	-	CASSRGATGSSYNEQFF	TGCGCCAGCAGCCGGGGGGCCACGGGGAGCTCCTACAATGAGCAGTTCTTC
TRBV5-1	TRBJ1-1	-	-	CASSVSPGDTEAFF	TGCGCCAGCAGCGTATCACCGGGCGACACTGAAGCTTTCTTT
TRBV4-2	TRBJ1-2	few	-	CASSPGTGVSLGYTF	TGTGCCAGCAGCCCTGGGACGGGAGTATCGTTGGGCTACACCTTC
TRBV5-1	TRBJ1-6	-	TRBD1	CASSGRAGGDSPLHF	TGCGCCAGCAGCGGGCGTGCAGGGGGCGATTCACCCCTCCACTTT
TRBV7-9	TRBJ2-1	-	TRBD2	CASSLELAGGPGQFF	TGTGCCAGCAGCTTAGAACTAGCGGGGGGCCCAGGGCAGTTCTTC